What follows are 4 T cell receptor beta chains derived from one specimen sequenced in a study of regulatory T cells in long-lasting Graves disease. The time point: newly diagnosed GD, antithyroid drugs for less than 3 months. After RNA was extracted from PBMCs, the TCR library was made from it. CDR3-region Arm-PCR and iRepertoire HTBI primers produced the TCR beta libraries. Each CDR3 protein is one row after TCRdb ran MiXCR on the multiplex PCR reads. The table lists roughly 410,000 distinct CDR3 sequences, approximately 16% of them singletons. This sample was also put to use in a study of T cells in Graves' hyperthyroidism and ophthalmopathy.

The sample here was peripheral blood mononuclear cells (PBMCs), taken at new diagnosis, from a patient treated with antithyroid drugs. These receptors all come from a woman in her 40s with Graves disease.

The chain employs TRBV29-1 and TRBJ1-1, with D perhaps matching TRBD1 (5 bases). The CDR3 runs to 11 residues. Germline CDR1 reads SQVTM; CDR2 reads ANQGSEA. V was pared by 8 bases and J by 8 bases, with 15 bases between. CDR3 sequence reads: CSTYRRGEAFF. CDR3 nucleotides: TGCAGCACCTATAGGAGGGGCGAAGCTTTCTTT.

This clonotype was observed at least ten times. The rearrangement links TRBV6-1 to TRBJ2-5; the match to TRBD2 covers 7 bases. CDR1 is MNHNS, CDR2 SASEGT, per germline. V gave up 7 bases and J gave up 4 bases; unmatched junction bases: 18. This CDR3 contains 17 residues. CDR3 DNA sequence: TGTGCCAGCATAAGACGGCTAGCGTCCGAGCGGGGAGAGACCCAGTACTTC. Translation gives CASIRRLASERGETQYF.

This clonotype was counted between two and nine times. Given the absence of the conserved phenylalanine or tryptophan at the CDR3 end, a read error is likely. The chain has TRBV12-3 or TRBV12-4 and TRBJ2-3; 7 bases are a match to TRBD2. There are 14 residues in the CDR3. The V segment lost 5 bases and the J segment 6 bases; nucleotides outside the gene matches: 8. In DNA, the CDR3 is TGTGCCAGCAGTGAACCCCGGACTAGTGATACGCAGTATCTT. Translated: CASSEPRTSDTQYL.

Comment on this clonotype: Given a much more abundant clone one base away, this may be a read error. The chain joins TRBV6-2 or TRBV6-3 to TRBJ1-2; the match to TRBD1 covers 10 bases. The CDR3 runs to 16 residues. Germline assignment: CDR1 MNHEY and CDR2 SVGEGT. The CDR3 nucleotides read TGTGCCAGCAGTGAATCAACGACAGGGGGCTGGTATGACTACACCTTC. Amino acids: CASSESTTGGWYDYTF.